Each of the 19 T cell receptor beta chains below was sequenced from the same sample in a study of beta chain features in type 1 diabetes. cDNA synthesis used the whole RNA isolate, giving expressed TCRB sequences. The assay was immunoSEQ multiplex PCR, and TCRdb's table has in-frame clones only and misses some. The table lists 550,000 to 850,000 clones, 13% of them singletons, with approximately 0.022% in the top ten. What these receptors recognize is not known. Whole-study findings and limits: TCRB CDR3 length was moderately but significantly reduced in all four CD4+ subsets of Type 1 diabetes patients.

The source material was naive CD4+ T cells from blood. These receptors were obtained from a man in his late teens or twenties with type 1 diabetes.

The chain has TRBV28 and TRBJ1-3; the D is unclear. CDR1 and CDR2 from the germline V gene are MDHEN and SYDVKM. Trimming pared 8 bases from V and 6 bases from J, leaving 14 bases between. This CDR3 has 13 residues. In DNA form, the CDR3 reads TGTGCCAGCGGCACGGACGCTCCAAACACCATATATTTT. Translation: CASGTDAPNTIYF.

The chain has TRBV7-9 and TRBJ1-4; D might be TRBD1 (6 bases). This CDR3 is built from 13 residues. Trimming took 7 bases from V and 8 from J, leaving 14 bases between them. Germline CDR1 and CDR2: SEHNR and FQNEAQ (reference sequence). The CDR3 sequence: CASKQGYGEKLFF. In DNA form, the CDR3 reads TGTGCCAGCAAACAGGGATACGGGGAAAAACTGTTTTTT.

The chain employs TRBV27 and TRBJ1-1; D might be TRBD1 (6 bases). CDR3 length: 14 amino acids. V lost 3 bases and J lost 3, with 11 bases in between. Germline assignment: CDR1 MNHEY and CDR2 SMNVEV (reference sequence). The CDR3 DNA follows: TGTGCCAGCAGTTTGGGGGGCTCACACACTGAAGCTTTCTTT. The encoded protein is CASSLGGSHTEAFF.

The chain links TRBV30 to TRBJ1-2; D is undetermined. The germline gives CDR1 GTSNPN, CDR2 SVGIG (reference sequence). The CDR3 runs 14 residues. The V end lost 2 bases, the J end lost 7 bases, and 17 bases lay between the germline ends. The DNA for the CDR3 is TGTGCCTGGAGTAAAGATGAGAAATTCGGTGGCTACACCTTC. It codes for CAWSKDEKFGGYTF.

This clone was seen more than once but under ten times. The J gene is TRBJ2-6, the V gene TRBV6-1; 11 bases match TRBD1. CDR1 is MNHNS, CDR2 SASEGT, per germline. CDR3 length: 17 amino acids. The V and J ends lost 3 bases and 0 bases, in that order; junction bases with no gene match: 1. The DNA of the CDR3 is TGTGCCAGCAGTGACGGACAGGGGGCCTCTGGGGCCAACGTCCTGACTTTC. Residues: CASSDGQGASGANVLTF.

The chain has TRBV29-1 and TRBJ2-6; TRBD1 aligns across 11 bases. Germline assignment: CDR1 SQVTM and CDR2 ANQGSEA. Trimming at V came to 3 bases and at J to 4 bases, leaving 14 bases not matched to a gene. The CDR3 is made up of 19 amino acids. CDR3 bases: TGCAGCGTTGAGTTTGTGGCCGGGACAGGGGGAGCCGGGGCCAACGTCCTGACTTTC. Its translation is CSVEFVAGTGGAGANVLTF.

The chain employs TRBV30 and TRBJ1-2, with 7 bases fitting TRBD1. The CDR3 consists of 12 residues. Per germline, CDR1 GTSNPN and CDR2 SVGIG (reference sequence). With 4 bases clipped from V and 6 bases from J, the junction kept 5 bases outside the gene matches. The CDR3 loop reads CAWTGTADGYTF. The CDR3 bases are TGTGCCTGGACCGGGACAGCGGATGGCTACACCTTC.

This clone showed up just a few times. The chain employs TRBV14 and TRBJ1-2; D gene unclear. The germline V gene has CDR1 SGHDN and CDR2 FVKESK. The V gene lost 8 bases and the J gene lost 7 bases, with 11 bases spanning the gap. The CDR3 loop spans 11 amino acids. CDR3 coding DNA: TGTGCCAGCCCCGGCGGGGTTGGCTACACCTTC. It encodes CASPGGVGYTF.

This rearrangement joins TRBV29-1 to TRBJ2-5, with TRBD2 matching 9 bases. The germline CDR1 and CDR2 sequences are SQVTM and ANQGSEA. V was pared by 6 bases and J by 0 bases, with 11 bases of the junction left unmatched. The length of the CDR3 is 16 residues. CDR3 in amino acids: CSVDTPAGGYQETQYF. The CDR3, as DNA: TGCAGCGTCGATACCCCGGCGGGGGGGTACCAAGAGACCCAGTACTTC.

The gene calls are TRBV30 and TRBJ2-2; the D is unclear. Germline loops: CDR1 GTSNPN, CDR2 SVGIG (reference sequence). V was cut by 4 bases and J by 3 bases, with 9 bases left in between. The CDR3 has 13 residues. CDR3 amino acids: CAWTSSDTGELFF. Written as DNA, the CDR3 is TGTGCCTGGACGTCCTCAGACACCGGGGAGCTGTTTTTT.

This clone was found a few times. The chain has TRBV5-1 and TRBJ1-1; D gene uncertain. There are 13 residues in the CDR3. Germline CDR1 and CDR2: SGHRS and YFSETQ. V lost 5 bases to trimming and J lost 4 bases, with 12 bases between them. CDR3 amino acids: CASSLQVGTEAFF. Here the CDR3 DNA reads TGCGCCAGCAGTCTACAAGTGGGCACTGAAGCTTTCTTT.

The rearrangement joins TRBV27 to TRBJ2-7; D not resolved. Germline CDR1 reads MNHEY; CDR2 reads SMNVEV (reference sequence). Deletions cut 0 bases from V and 2 bases from J, with 11 bases between. This CDR3 is built from 15 residues. The CDR3: CASSLSPQSAYEQYF. For the CDR3, the DNA is TGTGCCAGCAGTTTATCCCCTCAGAGTGCCTACGAGCAGTACTTC.

This clone was observed a few times. This rearrangement joins TRBV4-1 to TRBJ1-1, with D uncertain. The germline CDR1 and CDR2 sequences are MGHRA and YSYEKL. CDR3 length: 13 amino acids. V was trimmed by 1 base and J by 1 base, leaving 4 bases between them. The CDR3 spells CASSQGGNTEAFF. CDR3 nucleotide sequence: TGCGCCAGCAGCCAAGGGGGGAACACTGAAGCTTTCTTT.

The rearrangement joins TRBV7-9 to TRBJ2-5, with 9 bases lining up with TRBD2. CDR3 length: 15 residues. Trimming took 4 bases from V and 3 from J; bases not matched to a gene: 6. Germline CDR1 is SEHNR and CDR2 is FQNEAQ (reference sequence). Here the CDR3 DNA reads TGTGCCAGCAGCTCCTTTAGCGGGGGAAAAGAGACCCAGTACTTC. As protein: CASSSFSGGKETQYF.

V is TRBV27 and J is TRBJ2-7; the D gene is possibly TRBD2 (6 bases). The CDR3 covers 14 residues. With 3 bases removed from V and 3 bases from J, the gap between germline ends came to 12 bases. Germline V gene sequence: CDR1 MNHEY, CDR2 SMNVEV (reference sequence). The CDR3 DNA reads TGTGCCAGCAGTTTCGACGGGGGTCGCTACGAGCAGTACTTC. The encoded protein is CASSFDGGRYEQYF.

The table lists this clone with a few counts. The chain joins TRBV5-1 to TRBJ1-1; D remains ambiguous. Germline V lookup: CDR1 SGHRS, CDR2 YFSETQ. This CDR3 region has 14 residues. V lost 4 bases, J lost 2 bases, and 12 bases lay in between. CDR3 region: CASSQHPANTEAFF. CDR3 bases: TGCGCCAGCAGCCAGCATCCGGCTAACACTGAAGCTTTCTTT.

This chain joins TRBV7-2 and TRBJ2-7, with TRBD2 as a possible D gene (6 bases). V lost 4 bases and J 7 bases, leaving 20 bases between the germline ends. The germline CDR1 and CDR2 sequences are SGHTA and FQGNSA. This CDR3 has 15 residues. The CDR3 is CASSSGGWRGEEQYF. CDR3 in DNA: TGTGCCAGCAGCTCCGGCGGGTGGCGGGGAGAGGAGCAGTACTTC. Supplemented by reference TRBV7-2 and TRBJ2-7, the full variable domain reads GAGVSQSPSNKVTEKGKDVELRCDPISGHTALYWYRQSLGQGLEFLIYFQGNSAPDKSGLPSDRFSAERTGGSVSTLTIQRTQQEDSAVYLCASSSGGWRGEEQYFGPGTRLTVT.

Here the CDR3 DNA reads TGTGCCAGCCTACAGACCAGGGTGCAGTACTTC. Translation gives CASLQTRVQYF. This chain joins TRBV6-1 and TRBJ2-7; TRBD1 might be the D (5 bases). The CDR3 loop spans 11 amino acids. V dropped 8 bases and J dropped 9 bases, with 14 bases sitting between them. The germline gives CDR1 MNHNS, CDR2 SASEGT.

V and J are TRBV5-1 and TRBJ1-2, with D unclear. Trimming pared 3 bases from V and 2 bases from J, leaving 11 bases between. The germline CDR1 and CDR2 sequences are SGHRS and YFSETQ. CDR3 length: 14 residues. CDR3 region: CASSSYGVNYGYTF. The CDR3 nucleotides are TGCGCCAGCAGCTCATACGGGGTAAACTATGGCTACACCTTC.